This T cell receptor beta chain was documented in a study of blood T cell repertoires in COVID-19 (dated by TCRdb to between 2020 and 2021). Study-wide context: The collaborator samples originated in the United States, Italy and Spain and spanned the acute and convalescent phases of COVID-19. The material from the prospective study consisted of cDNA or gDNA derived from T cells, B-cell-depleted T cells, or PBMCs. The dataset comprised deeply sampled blood TCRbeta repertoires from subjects exposed to, actively infected with, or recovered from COVID-19. The repertoires were released in a freely available public database intended as a resource for research on the immune response to SARS-CoV-2. Samples came from the ongoing ImmuneRACE study (first 160 participants) plus 1,254 subjects from 6 global collaborators. The sample metadata nearly always contained a de-identified subject ID, COVID-19 status, age in years and sex. Where HLA class I and class II types were available, the types were taken from metadata supplied by the sample provider, not from assay-based typing. What the research found in general, with its limitations: The quantity of clinical and demographic metadata differed by source and by participant and was supplied without curation.

The immunoSEQ Assay, a bias-controlled multiplex PCR, was used to amplify TCRbeta CDR3 regions from genomic DNA. In the paper's pipeline: The number of nucleated cells in each sample was estimated from the amplification of reference gene primers within the assay. Sequence reads were collapsed and filtered to measure the absolute abundance of every unique TCRbeta CDR3 rearrangement. For each sample, productive Simpson clonality was calculated as the square root of Simpson's diversity index across productive rearrangements. TCRdb took this table from immuneACCESS and kept in-frame rearrangements with V and J called. Such tables lack part of the clones; where checked against another copy, unresolved V genes explain under half of the gap, and the rest is unexplained. V, J and clone size were drawn from that table, and D and trimming were deduced from the DNA. Across this sample there are some 97,000 clones, with 88% seen only once. Clones ranked in the top ten supply 6.5% of the sample.

Whole blood was collected in K2EDTA tubes by collaborating institutions according to the institutions' own protocols. For TCRbeta analysis, collaborator samples were shipped as frozen whole blood, as isolated PBMCs, or as DNA extracted from either sample type. Worth noting for this clone: Its recognized antigen is unknown. No base quality values were provided; no much bigger clone lies one nucleotide off.

V is pared back by 0 bases and J by 0 bases, with 5 bases lying between the germline termini. From the germline V gene, CDR1 is SGHDN and CDR2 is FVKESK. The CDR3 sequence holds 15 residues, the cysteine and phenylalanine included. Here the CDR3 DNA is all that survives: 45 bases in frame from base 1. The chain employs TRBV14 and TRBJ2-2, with the D gene too uncertain to name. Sequenced input: peripheral blood. The sequence was collected from an older woman with acute or convalescent COVID-19. The CDR3 region reads CASSQDRSNTGELFF. In nucleotide form, the sequence is TGTGCCAGCAGCCAAGACAGATCGAACACCGGGGAGCTGTTTTTT. Beyond the CDR3, the reference TRBV14 and TRBJ2-2 genes provide the residues; the full variable domain reads: EAGVTQFPSHSVIEKGQTVTLRCDPISGHDNLYWYRRVMGKEIKFLLHFVKESKQDESGMPNNRFLAERTGGTYSTLKVQPAELEDSGVYFCASSQDRSNTGELFFGEGSRLTVL.